One T cell receptor beta chain is described in this entry. This sample stems from a study of glioma-infiltrating T cells. CDR1 is LGHDT, CDR2 YNNKEL, per germline (reference sequence). V lost 0 bases to trimming and J lost 3 bases; unmatched junction nucleotides: 10. CDR3 length: 17 amino acids. TCR alpha and beta CDR3 regions were amplified from RNA using iRepertoire nested multiplex PCR. From the multiplex PCR reads, TCRdb called clonotypes with MiXCR, one entry per CDR3 protein. The sample has tens of thousands of distinct CDR3 sequences; roughly 23% are singletons. This TCR derives from a human donor with low-grade glioma or glioblastoma, undergoing nonglioma brain surgery, or in good health (not recorded which). The chain combines TRBV3-1 with TRBJ2-7, with 8 bases identical to TRBD2. Sample: glioma tissue, nonneoplastic brain tissue, or PBMCs (not recorded which). CDR3 loop: CASSQDNRAGGHYEQYF. CDR3 DNA: TGTGCCAGCAGCCAAGATAATCGCGCGGGAGGACACTACGAGCAGTACTTC.